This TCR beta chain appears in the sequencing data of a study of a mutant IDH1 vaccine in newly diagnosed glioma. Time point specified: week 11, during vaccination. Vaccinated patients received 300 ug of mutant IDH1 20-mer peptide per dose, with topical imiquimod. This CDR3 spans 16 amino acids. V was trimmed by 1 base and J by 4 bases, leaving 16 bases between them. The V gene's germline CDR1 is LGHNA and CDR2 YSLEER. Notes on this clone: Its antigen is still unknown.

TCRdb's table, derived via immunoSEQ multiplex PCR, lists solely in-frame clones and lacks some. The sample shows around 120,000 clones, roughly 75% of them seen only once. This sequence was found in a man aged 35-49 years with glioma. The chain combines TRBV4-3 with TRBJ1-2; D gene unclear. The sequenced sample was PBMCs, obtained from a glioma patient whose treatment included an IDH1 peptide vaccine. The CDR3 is CASSQVSNTGSYGYTF. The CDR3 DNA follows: TGCGCCAGCAGCCAAGTTTCCAACACGGGAAGCTATGGCTACACCTTC.